The rows below give T cell receptor beta chains drawn from one sample of a study of T cells in Graves' hyperthyroidism and ophthalmopathy. TCRdb reprocessed the multiplex PCR reads with MiXCR, giving one entry per CDR3 protein. The sample lists around 440,000 distinct CDR3 sequences; approximately 14% were seen once. The sample comprised blood. The receptor source for this set is a woman aged 18-29 years with Graves' hyperthyroidism. Both conserved end residues are part of each CDR3. D genes are given only for firm matches.

D gene: .; V gene: TRBV11-2; J gene: TRBJ2-3; CDR3 protein: CASSSGQLSTDTQYF
D gene: .; V gene: TRBV19; J gene: TRBJ1-2; CDR3 protein: CASSSTISRDGYTF
D gene: .; V gene: TRBV19; J gene: TRBJ1-4; CDR3 protein: CASTGWATNEKLFF
D gene: TRBD1; V gene: TRBV11-2; J gene: TRBJ2-7; CDR3 protein: CASSLTGSPEQYF
D gene: .; V gene: TRBV10-3; J gene: TRBJ2-7; CDR3 protein: CAISEVRTVASEQYF
D gene: .; V gene: TRBV4-1; J gene: TRBJ2-7; CDR3 protein: CASSQFIEGEQYF
D gene: TRBD1; V gene: TRBV19; J gene: TRBJ1-1; CDR3 protein: CASSLTGTGEEAFF
D gene: .; V gene: TRBV6-1; J gene: TRBJ1-1; CDR3 protein: CATHRGLNTEAFF
D gene: .; V gene: TRBV29-1; J gene: TRBJ2-3; CDR3 protein: CSVMTGDTDTQYF
D gene: .; V gene: TRBV10-2; J gene: TRBJ2-5; CDR3 protein: CASRVGTPGETQYF
D gene: TRBD2; V gene: TRBV12-5; J gene: TRBJ2-1; CDR3 protein: CASGLAPGGRDEQFF
D gene: .; V gene: TRBV28; J gene: TRBJ1-5; CDR3 protein: CASNQRGGYFNQPQHF
D gene: .; V gene: TRBV20-1; J gene: TRBJ1-1; CDR3 protein: CSARGGKDTEAFF
D gene: TRBD1; V gene: TRBV5-8; J gene: TRBJ2-3; CDR3 protein: CASSLRQGETDTQYF
D gene: .; V gene: TRBV10-3; J gene: TRBJ1-1; CDR3 protein: CAISESGGQYTEAFF
D gene: .; V gene: TRBV6-4; J gene: .; CDR3 protein: CASSEGRDSYNEQYF
D gene: TRBD1; V gene: TRBV6-1; J gene: TRBJ2-1; CDR3 protein: CASRAPGQGVDEQFF
D gene: .; V gene: TRBV6-2/TRBV6-3; J gene: TRBJ2-5; CDR3 protein: CASSPPGNPQETQYF